This T cell receptor beta chain was retrieved from a study of control samples from healthy donors and cancer patients (dated by TCRdb to the early 2020s). From the cysteine through the phenylalanine, the CDR3 covers 13 amino acids. Here the CDR3 DNA is all that survives: 39 bases in frame from base 1. V drops 6 bases and J drops 7 bases, leaving 11 bases in between. The CDR1 and CDR2 encoded by the germline V gene are SGHRS and YFSETQ. Preparation of the library involved the immunoSEQ multiplex PCR assay. What TCRdb holds here is the immuneACCESS table cut down to in-frame rearrangements. Part of the clones is not present; checked against another copy, under half of the missing clones reflect an unresolved V gene, and the others are unexplained. This sample lists 130,000 to 150,000 clones; about nine tenths were detected once. Clones ranked in the top ten supply roughly 3.1% of the sample. A word on this clone: Its specific antigen is unknown. No quality values exist for individual bases; no much larger clone is one base distant.

The receptor comes from a man aged 25-45 years in good health. The rearranged chain carries TRBV5-1 and TRBJ1-6; the D gene cannot be resolved reliably. Specimen: blood. The CDR3 here reads CASMLELNSPLHF. The DNA sequence follows: TGCGCCAGCATGCTGGAGTTGAATTCACCCCTCCACTTT. Beyond the CDR3, the reference TRBV5-1 and TRBJ1-6 genes provide the residues; the full variable domain reads: KAGVTQTPRYLIKTRGQQVTLSCSPISGHRSVSWYQQTPGQGLQFLFEYFSETQRNKGNFPGRFSGRQFSNSRSEMNVSTLELGDSALYLCASMLELNSPLHFGNGTRLTVT.